Sequencing of this TCR beta chain was carried out in a study of breast tumors, draining lymph nodes, adjacent tissues. General study points: Data fit most tumor T cells coming from lymph node, expanding in tumor. Tumors had less TCR diversity than lymph nodes, more than nontumor tissue.

This clonotype appeared many times. The antigen is unknown. Germline V gene lookup returns CDR1 SGHNT and CDR2 YENEEA. Deletions cut 8 bases from V and 3 bases from J, with 25 bases between. The CDR3 sequence is 17 residues long. TCRdb itself ran the multiplex PCR reads through MiXCR, one entry per CDR3 protein. The table records approximately 230,000 distinct CDR3 sequences, 30% to 35% of them present only once. Axillary draining lymph nodes of breast cancer patients supplied the node samples. This chain uses TRBV11-3 with TRBJ1-2; the D is unclear. The TCR sequence derives from a female donor with breast cancer. Some clones in this sample may be carry-over from other donors' samples. Sequences were obtained from axillary lymph node tissue. For the CDR3, the DNA is TGTGCCAGCCCAACTAGCCTTCTTAGGAAGAGAGACTATGGCTACACCTTC. Encoded protein: CASPTSLLRKRDYGYTF.